Each of the 18 T cell receptor beta chains below was sequenced from the same sample in a study of T cell changes during pregnancy in multiple sclerosis. Method: immunoSEQ multiplex PCR; TCRdb's copy keeps in-frame clones and lacks some. Counted here are about 42,000 clones, 84% occurring once; the ten biggest clones make up about 0.64%. Sequencing was performed on CD4+ T cells from peripheral blood mononuclear cells, taken before pregnancy. Receptors were obtained from a female donor with multiple sclerosis, enrolled in a pregnancy study.

CDR3: CASSADSVWQPQHF. The CDR3 nucleotides read TGTGCCAGTAGTGCGGACTCGGTGTGGCAGCCCCAGCATTTT. The genes are TRBV19 and TRBJ1-5, with D unresolved. In germline, CDR1 is LNHDA, CDR2 SQIVND (reference sequence). The CDR3 has 14 residues. V was clipped by 5 bases and J by 7 bases, with 15 bases between them.

The chain is built from TRBV4-1 and TRBJ1-2, with 9 positions matching TRBD1. Germline CDR1 and CDR2: MGHRA and YSYEKL. The length of the CDR3 is 16 residues. Losses at the gene ends were 1 base for V and 5 bases for J; bases not matched to a gene: 8. The CDR3 loop reads CASSQGLRGTGYGYTF. As DNA, the CDR3 is TGCGCCAGCAGCCAAGGCCTTAGAGGGACAGGGTATGGCTACACCTTC.

CDR3 in DNA: TGTGCCTGGAGTGGGGACTACTACAATGAGCAGTTCTTC. This gives the protein CAWSGDYYNEQFF. The chain joins TRBV30 to TRBJ2-1; 7 bases align to TRBD2. V gave up 1 base and J gave up 3 bases; unmatched junction bases: 0. In germline, CDR1 is GTSNPN, CDR2 SVGIG (reference sequence). The CDR3 consists of 13 residues.

This clone was seen once. The chain carries TRBV10-2 and TRBJ2-3; 13 bases are a match to TRBD2. V lost 9 bases to trimming and J lost 6 bases; unmatched junction nucleotides: 9. This CDR3 is built from 15 residues. Germline values: CDR1 WSHSY, CDR2 SAAADI. Written as DNA, the CDR3 is TGCGCCAGTGGACTAGCGGGGGCCTCAGTGGATACGCAGTATTTT. Its protein is CASGLAGASVDTQYF.

The chain recombines TRBV5-1 with TRBJ2-5; maybe TRBD1 (7 bases). The germline V gene has CDR1 SGHRS and CDR2 YFSETQ. This CDR3 spans 16 amino acids. The V gene lost 3 bases and the J gene lost 0 bases, with 15 bases spanning the gap. The CDR3 loop reads CASSWGDSTYQETQYF. The CDR3 region has the DNA TGCGCCAGCAGCTGGGGGGACAGTACGTACCAAGAGACCCAGTACTTC.

This sequence joins TRBV4-3 and TRBJ2-2; a weak D match, TRBD2 (5 bases). V was trimmed by 4 bases and J by 4 bases, leaving 13 bases between them. Germline V gives CDR1 LGHNA, CDR2 YSLEER. The CDR3 extends over 15 amino acids. CDR3 sequence reads: CASSLYRDSTGELFF. The CDR3 region has the DNA TGCGCCAGCAGCCTCTATCGGGATAGCACCGGGGAGCTGTTTTTT.

The chain combines TRBV7-9 with TRBJ2-1, with D possibly being TRBD1 (6 bases). V was trimmed by 2 bases and J by 5 bases, leaving 13 bases between them. The CDR3 contains 15 residues. CDR1 is SEHNR and CDR2 is FQNEAQ in the germline V gene (reference sequence). The CDR3 coding sequence is TGTGCCAGCAGCTTATTACAGGGTCAGGACAATGAGCAGTTCTTC. This codes for CASSLLQGQDNEQFF.

By its share, this clone is medium-sized. This CDR3 reads CASSVSWDINEQFF. The CDR3 region has the DNA TGTGCCAGTAGTGTCTCCTGGGACATAAATGAGCAGTTCTTC. The chain combines TRBV19 with TRBJ2-1, with D perhaps TRBD1 (6 bases). The ends were cut back, 5 bases at V and 7 bases at J, with 15 bases in the middle. The germline gives CDR1 LNHDA, CDR2 SQIVND (reference sequence). The CDR3 is made up of 14 amino acids. Drawing the rest from reference TRBV19 and TRBJ2-1, the complete variable domain is DGGITQSPKYLFRKEGQNVTLSCEQNLNHDAMYWYRQDPGQGLRLIYYSQIVNDFQKGDIAEGYSVSREKKESFPLTVTSAQKNPTAFYLCASSVSWDINEQFFGPGTRLTVL.

The chain links TRBV7-8 to TRBJ2-1; 9 positions agree with TRBD2. Germline loops: CDR1 SGHVS, CDR2 FQNEAQ. The CDR3 has 17 residues. V lost 5 bases to trimming and J lost 7 bases; unmatched junction nucleotides: 15. The CDR3 DNA sequence: TGTGCCAGCAGCCCCGCCCGGCTAGCGGGATTTAAAAATGAGCAGTTCTTC. Translating it yields CASSPARLAGFKNEQFF.

This chain connects TRBV19 to TRBJ1-6, with D hard to call. V was trimmed by 6 bases and J by 5 bases, leaving 8 bases between them. This CDR3 contains 13 residues. Germline assignment: CDR1 LNHDA and CDR2 SQIVND (reference sequence). CDR3 sequence reads: CASRSVDNSPLHF. The CDR3 DNA reads as TGTGCCAGTAGGTCGGTTGATAATTCACCCCTCCACTTT. The whole variable domain, filled in from reference TRBV19 and TRBJ1-6, reads DGGITQSPKYLFRKEGQNVTLSCEQNLNHDAMYWYRQDPGQGLRLIYYSQIVNDFQKGDIAEGYSVSREKKESFPLTVTSAQKNPTAFYLCASRSVDNSPLHFGNGTRLTVT.

Comment on this clone: A read error may account for a junction end that differs from germline. The chain joins TRBV30 to TRBJ1-3, with D hard to call. CDR3 length equals 13 residues. In germline, CDR1 is GTSNPN, CDR2 SVGIG (reference sequence). The CDR3 loop is CASRIDSENTIYF. The CDR3 DNA is TGTGCCTCCCGTATCGACTCTGAAAACACCATATATTTT. Full variable domain (remainder filled in from reference TRBV30 and TRBJ1-3): SQTIHQWPATLVQPVGSPLSLECTVEGTSNPNLYWYRQAAGRGLQLLFYSVGIGQISSEVPQNLSASRPQDRQFILSSKKLLLSDSGFYLCASRIDSENTIYFGEGSWLTVV.

The chain employs TRBV5-6 and TRBJ2-1; 8 positions match TRBD2. This CDR3 comprises 17 residues. Germline assignment: CDR1 SGHDT and CDR2 YYEEEE. Germline trimming cut 0 bases from V and 4 bases from J; bases unmatched to any gene: 9. The CDR3 protein is CASSLAVASGWYNEQFF. Here the CDR3 DNA reads TGTGCCAGCAGCTTGGCCGTCGCTAGCGGGTGGTACAATGAGCAGTTCTTC.

This clone was recorded many times. The chain recombines TRBV19 with TRBJ1-6; D is undetermined. Trimming pared 0 bases from V and 7 bases from J, leaving 13 bases between. Germline CDR1 reads LNHDA; CDR2 reads SQIVND (reference sequence). CDR3 length: 16 amino acids. The CDR3 protein is CASSIDGSLNNSPLHF. CDR3 coding DNA: TGTGCCAGTAGTATAGATGGATCACTAAACAATTCACCCCTCCACTTT.

The V gene is TRBV7-6, the J gene TRBJ2-3; no clear D gene. This CDR3 is 16 amino acids long. Trimming stripped 0 bases from V and 1 base from J, with 11 bases between. Germline CDR1 reads SGHVS; CDR2 reads FNYEAQ. CDR3 protein: CASSLAPELRTDTQYF. CDR3 DNA: TGTGCCAGCAGCTTAGCCCCGGAGCTCCGCACAGATACGCAGTATTTT.

This clone was seen a few times. V is TRBV11-2 and J is TRBJ2-7, with 9 bases lining up with TRBD1. This CDR3 contains 13 residues. CDR1 is SGHAT, CDR2 FQNNGV, per germline. J lost 4 bases, V lost 6 bases, and 4 bases had no gene match. DNA for the CDR3: TGTGCCAGCAGGGACAGGGGAGGGTACGAGCAGTACTTC. The encoded protein is CASRDRGGYEQYF.

DNA for the CDR3: TGTGCCAGCAGCTTAGGGGCGGGTGACCCGGAGAACACTGAAGCTTTCTTT. Protein product: CASSLGAGDPENTEAFF. This chain links TRBV11-2 with TRBJ1-1; unclear D gene. Trimming pared 1 base from V and 1 base from J, leaving 16 bases between. Germline-derived CDR1 and CDR2 are SGHAT and FQNNGV. The CDR3 consists of 17 residues.

The rearrangement links TRBV7-2 to TRBJ2-3; a weak D match, TRBD1 (6 bases). V lost 0 bases and J 3 bases, leaving 7 bases between the germline ends. Germline values: CDR1 SGHTA, CDR2 FQGNSA. CDR3 length: 14 residues. This CDR3 is CASSLARGTDTQYF. The CDR3 bases are TGTGCCAGCAGCTTAGCGAGGGGGACAGATACGCAGTATTTT.

This clone was seen only a few times. This chain links TRBV18 with TRBJ1-2; 8 nucleotides align to TRBD1. From germline, CDR1 is KGHSH and CDR2 LQKENI. V dropped 4 bases and J dropped 6; count of bases not matched to a gene: 4. The CDR3 runs to 13 residues. CDR3 loop: CASSQPTGDGYTF. The CDR3 DNA follows: TGTGCCAGCTCACAACCGACAGGGGATGGCTACACCTTC. The entire variable domain, with the rest obtained from reference TRBV18 and TRBJ1-2, is as follows: NAGVMQNPRHLVRRRGQEARLRCSPMKGHSHVYWYRQLPEEGLKFMVYLQKENIIDESGMPKERFSAEFPKEGPSILRIQQVVRGDSAAYFCASSQPTGDGYTFGSGTRLTVV.